The present TCR beta chain was sequenced within a study of T-cell reconstitution after alpha-beta-depleted transplantation in children. Findings of the study overall: One year after transplant, T-cell counts and diversity came mostly from newly produced T cells. TCRbeta diversity was high at day 60 in some patients (a result of surviving recipient T cells and thymic progenitors). Where alpha-beta T cells came from about two months after transplant was reportedly several hundred expanded graft clones.

A word on this clonotype: Its antigen is still unknown. A much larger clone is a single base away; this may be a read error.

The CDR3 totals 13 residues. From germline, CDR1 is DFQATT and CDR2 SNEGSKA (reference sequence). TCRbeta library construction was performed incorporating unique molecular identifiers. TCRdb called the PCR reads again in MiXCR, with one record for every CDR3 protein. Of roughly 160,000 distinct CDR3 sequences listed, around 10% are singletons. The source material was PBMCs, sampled before TCRalphabeta/CD19-depleted stem cell transplant. The V and J genes are TRBV20-1 and TRBJ1-6; D not certain. This TCR was recovered from a boy between 2 and 10 years old with acute myeloid leukemia, due to receive a stem cell transplant. CDR3 loop: CSASAGANSPLRF. CDR3 DNA: TGCAGTGCTAGTGCGGGAGCCAATTCACCCCTCCGCTTT.